Listed below are T cell receptor beta chains from one sample, sequenced in a study of OX40 agonist ivuxolimab in advanced cancers. Clones were read by immunoSEQ multiplex PCR, and TCRdb kept only the in-frame ones, dropping some. The sample has 58,000 or so clones, roughly 80% seen once. The sequences come from CD4+ or CD8+ T cells sorted from blood, collected in a trial of the OX40 agonist ivuxolimab. The receptors originated from an adult with an advanced solid tumor such as melanoma, head and neck, liver or kidney cancer. The CDR3 runs from the conserved cysteine through the conserved F or W.

v_call: TRBV20-1; cdr3_aa: CSARRDYEQFF
v_call: TRBV2; cdr3_aa: CASSYRISNQPQHF
v_call: TRBV11-3; cdr3_aa: CASSLTDRVNEQFF
v_call: TRBV19; cdr3_aa: CASSPVWTPMNTEAFF
v_call: TRBV19; cdr3_aa: CASSISTQETQYF
v_call: TRBV4-2; cdr3_aa: CASSHGQLSGANVLTF
v_call: TRBV9; cdr3_aa: CASSETGSRRRTGELFF
v_call: TRBV28; cdr3_aa: CASNRRGAGKEGETQYF
v_call: TRBV7-9; cdr3_aa: CASSLTSGGAYEQYF
v_call: TRBV7-2; cdr3_aa: CASSSKAGTTEAFF
v_call: TRBV30; cdr3_aa: CAWSDDRSSYNEQFF
v_call: TRBV10-1; cdr3_aa: CASSAVGIGNEKLFF
v_call: TRBV5-1; cdr3_aa: CASSRTGNTNEKLFF
v_call: TRBV10-2; cdr3_aa: CASSEPGQGGSYEQYF
v_call: TRBV6-5; cdr3_aa: CASSGLAGGSNEQFF
v_call: TRBV7-3; cdr3_aa: CASSLTSLAGGPSSYNEQFF
v_call: TRBV5-8; cdr3_aa: CASRAWTLNTEAFF
v_call: TRBV7-3; cdr3_aa: CASSLGLAGAAGELFF
v_call: TRBV9; cdr3_aa: CASSPSVGGANYGYTF
v_call: TRBV12-5; cdr3_aa: CASGSDINGDYGYTF
v_call: TRBV9; cdr3_aa: CASSPWDRVAGELFF
v_call: TRBV28; cdr3_aa: CASHTLGQNYGYTF
v_call: TRBV28; cdr3_aa: CASSLYGGAGIYEQYF
v_call: TRBV7-7; cdr3_aa: CASSLVSRLACEQYF
v_call: TRBV5-5; cdr3_aa: CASSLILGTSGELFF
v_call: TRBV6-5; cdr3_aa: CASGHREAYNEQFF
v_call: TRBV5-4; cdr3_aa: CASSFMPAGDYEQYF
v_call: TRBV29-1; cdr3_aa: CSVAPGVRQPQHF
v_call: TRBV5-1; cdr3_aa: CASSLGMQMTETQYF
v_call: TRBV6-6; cdr3_aa: CASSSMDRAHEQFF
v_call: TRBV2; cdr3_aa: CASRNTGNQPQHF
v_call: TRBV5-6; cdr3_aa: CASSLGYAQGVGTQYF
v_call: TRBV4-1; cdr3_aa: CASSQGPYEQYF
v_call: TRBV28; cdr3_aa: CALRKGGTDTQYF
v_call: TRBV18; cdr3_aa: CASSPETGTYEQYF
v_call: TRBV19; cdr3_aa: CASSIRTRQPQHF
v_call: TRBV12-1; cdr3_aa: CASSFRDYITGELFF
v_call: TRBV27; cdr3_aa: CASSLTDNTGELFF
v_call: TRBV19; cdr3_aa: CASSIRELPYGYTF
v_call: TRBV28; cdr3_aa: CASSVPARGAFF
v_call: TRBV19; cdr3_aa: CASRGAQIYEQYF
v_call: TRBV6-5; cdr3_aa: CASSYSIKGGYEQYF
v_call: TRBV4-3; cdr3_aa: CASSQEPSGNEQFF
v_call: TRBV28; cdr3_aa: CASSLFTGEGSNQPQHF
v_call: TRBV4-2; cdr3_aa: CASSRLGTSGDLSTDTQYF
v_call: TRBV7-8; cdr3_aa: CASSLENTQETQYF
v_call: TRBV27; cdr3_aa: CASSWMGARGYGYTF
v_call: TRBV19; cdr3_aa: CAAGFNQPQHF
v_call: TRBV6-1; cdr3_aa: CASSEAVQGSYTF
v_call: TRBV5-1; cdr3_aa: CASISGSGVGETQYF
v_call: TRBV18; cdr3_aa: CASSPPSGVTNEKLFF
v_call: TRBV6-1; cdr3_aa: CASSNPGGVDYGYTF
v_call: TRBV4-3; cdr3_aa: CASSRGRGDYGYTF
v_call: TRBV4-3; cdr3_aa: CASSQQLLSPYNEQFF
v_call: TRBV20-1; cdr3_aa: CSARHTGELFF